This is a list of T cell receptor beta chains from one sample in a study of cytomegalovirus exposure and HLA in healthy donors. The data were produced by immunoSEQ multiplex PCR, yet TCRdb's version contains in-frame clones alone and is incomplete. The sample gives 150,000 to 200,000 clones, under 90% of which show up once; approximately 4.5% is in the top ten. The sequenced material came from PBMCs. Every receptor here comes from a man aged 30-40 years in good health and CMV-seronegative. Each CDR3 is given without its conserved first and last residue. Only part of the rows carry a size: once, few, many, or a class if the clone is expanded.

abundance | j_gene | v_gene | CDR3aa
NA | TRBJ2-7 | TRBV23-1 | ARQGPEIYEQY
NA | TRBJ1-5 | TRBV5-6 | ASSLGQGGQPQH
NA | TRBJ1-2 | TRBV2 | ASRAGTNYGYT
NA | TRBJ1-1 | TRBV9 | ASSMGGNTEAF
NA | TRBJ2-7 | TRBV5-1 | ASSLDTGGGEQY
NA | TRBJ2-7 | TRBV10-2 | ASSAAAGPYEQY
NA | TRBJ1-2 | TRBV19 | ASFSGCGYT
NA | TRBJ2-2 | TRBV19 | ASSIRGQGAVGELF
few | TRBJ1-1 | TRBV4-3 | ASSQGQGEAF
NA | TRBJ2-6 | TRBV6-5 | ASSYVSSGANVLT
few | TRBJ1-6 | TRBV28 | ASSLSGNSPLH
NA | TRBJ2-5 | TRBV6-6 | ASSFDRGIQETQY
NA | TRBJ1-2 | TRBV18 | ASSPPGQGIFYGYT
NA | TRBJ2-1 | TRBV27 | ASSPSRAGVDEQF
NA | TRBJ2-1 | TRBV9 | ASSVGRGWDEQF
NA | TRBJ1-2 | TRBV10-3 | AISPSGTNYGYT
NA | TRBJ1-1 | TRBV7-9 | ASKIQASNTEAF
NA | TRBJ2-3 | TRBV11-3 | ASSLGDRGRTDTQY
NA | TRBJ2-5 | TRBV7-3 | ASSLLADSGRYQETQY
NA | TRBJ2-1 | TRBV7-2 | ASSFHDEQF
once | TRBJ2-2 | TRBV7-3 | ASSPQTGAIKGELF
once | TRBJ1-2 | TRBV5-1 | ASSEGTGGIGGYGYT
few | TRBJ2-1 | TRBV28 | ASSLYEKRELSYNEQF
NA | TRBJ2-2 | TRBV30 | AWSGASAGRDTGELF
once | TRBJ2-3 | TRBV4-3 | ASSQVLAGGPDTQY
few | TRBJ1-1 | TRBV28 | ASSTYTEAF